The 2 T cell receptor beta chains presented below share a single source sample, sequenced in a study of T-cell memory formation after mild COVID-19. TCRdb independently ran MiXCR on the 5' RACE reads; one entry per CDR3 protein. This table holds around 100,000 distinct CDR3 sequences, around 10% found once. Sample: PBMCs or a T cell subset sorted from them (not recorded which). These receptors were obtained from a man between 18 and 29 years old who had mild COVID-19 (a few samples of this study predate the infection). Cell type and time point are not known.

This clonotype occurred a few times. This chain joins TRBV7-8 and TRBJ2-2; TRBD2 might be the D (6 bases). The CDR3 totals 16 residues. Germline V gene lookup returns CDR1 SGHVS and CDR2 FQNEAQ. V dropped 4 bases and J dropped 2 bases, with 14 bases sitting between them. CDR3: CASSSYGTHNTGELFF. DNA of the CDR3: TGTGCCAGCAGCTCATACGGGACTCATAACACCGGGGAGCTGTTTTTT.

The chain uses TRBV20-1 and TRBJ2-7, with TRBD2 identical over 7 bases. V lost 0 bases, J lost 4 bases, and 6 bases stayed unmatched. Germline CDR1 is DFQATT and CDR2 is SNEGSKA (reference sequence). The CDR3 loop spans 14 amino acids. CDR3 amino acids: CSARDQAAGYEQYV. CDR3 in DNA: TGCAGTGCTAGAGATCAGGCAGCGGGGTACGAGCAGTACGTC.